This T cell receptor beta chain came from a study of blood T cell repertoires in COVID-19. Study-wide background: Researchers got acute and convalescent COVID-19 samples from the United States, Italy and Spain. Sample material is recorded as cDNA or gDNA derived from T cells, B-cell-depleted T cells, or PBMCs.

The CDR3 length is 15 residues. Germline CDR1 reads SNHLY; CDR2 reads FYNNEI. Trimming took 7 bases from V and 7 from J; bases not matched to a gene: 12. Per the original data handling: Nucleated cell number was recorded as an estimate derived from reference gene primer amplification. The method was immunoSEQ multiplex PCR; TCRdb's version includes in-frame clones alone and lacks a portion of them. V and J calls and clone size follow that table, whereas D and trimming were derived from the DNA. The repertoire consists of fewer than 75,000 clones, with 80% to 95% occurring once and the leading ten covering approximately 4.6%.

Sequenced: peripheral blood. V gene TRBV2 combines with J gene TRBJ2-7; the match to TRBD2 covers 11 bases. The clonotype comes from a man aged 50-59 years with active COVID-19. The chain's CDR3 is CASKGGTSGGLEQYF. The CDR3 DNA follows: TGTGCCAGCAAGGGTGGAACTAGCGGGGGACTGGAGCAGTACTTC.